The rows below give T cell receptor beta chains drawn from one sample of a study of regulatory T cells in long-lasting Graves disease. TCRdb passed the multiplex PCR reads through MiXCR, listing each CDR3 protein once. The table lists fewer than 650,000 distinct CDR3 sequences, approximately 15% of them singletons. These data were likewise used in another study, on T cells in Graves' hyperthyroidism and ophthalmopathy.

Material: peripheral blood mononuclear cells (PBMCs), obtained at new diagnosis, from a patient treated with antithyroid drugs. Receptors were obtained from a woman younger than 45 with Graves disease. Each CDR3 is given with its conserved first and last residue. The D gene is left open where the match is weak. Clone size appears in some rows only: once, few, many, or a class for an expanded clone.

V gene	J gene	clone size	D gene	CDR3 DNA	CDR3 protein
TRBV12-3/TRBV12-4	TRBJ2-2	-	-	TGTGCCAGCATCTCCACCGGGGAGCTGTTTTTT	CASISTGELFF
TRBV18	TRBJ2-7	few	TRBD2	TGTGCCAGCTCACCGGCTAGCGGGATTAATCCGGACGAGCAGTACTTC	CASSPASGINPDEQYF
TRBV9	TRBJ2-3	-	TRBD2	TGTGCCAGCAGCGTAGGACTAGCGGGAGTCAATACGCAGTATTTT	CASSVGLAGVNTQYF
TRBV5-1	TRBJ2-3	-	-	TGCGCCAGCAGCGTACGGGACCCAAACACAGATACGCAGTATTTT	CASSVRDPNTDTQYF
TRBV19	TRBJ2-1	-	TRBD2	TGTGCCAGTAGACTCCGGGACTACACCTTTGACGAGCAGTTCTTC	CASRLRDYTFDEQFF
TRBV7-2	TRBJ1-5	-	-	TGTGCCAGCAGCTGGGGACGGGGATCGTACCAGCCCCAGCATTTT	CASSWGRGSYQPQHF
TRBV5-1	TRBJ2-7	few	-	TGCGCCAGCAGCTTGGACGGGGCCAGTCGAGGCTCCTACGAGCAGTACTTC	CASSLDGASRGSYEQYF
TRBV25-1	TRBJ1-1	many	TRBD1	TGTGCCAGCAGCCAGAAGACAGGGGGCTTTGAAGCTTTCTTT	CASSQKTGGFEAFF
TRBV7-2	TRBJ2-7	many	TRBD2	TGTGCCAGCAGCTTTGCTAGCGGATACTACGAGCAGTACTTC	CASSFASGYYEQYF
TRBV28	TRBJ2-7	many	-	TGTGCCAGCAGTTTATCAGGACGCGGGCGGTACGAAGTTCTGTACTTC	CASSLSGRGRYEVLYF
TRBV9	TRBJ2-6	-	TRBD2	TGTGCCAGCAGCAAAACGCCGGGACTAGCGGGGCCCGGGGCCAACGTCCTGACTTTC	CASSKTPGLAGPGANVLTF
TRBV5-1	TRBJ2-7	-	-	TGCGCCAGCAGATCTCTGCGGGATATCTGCGAGCAGTACTTC	CASRSLRDICEQYF
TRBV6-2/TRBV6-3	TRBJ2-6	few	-	TGTGCCAGCAGTTACCCGCCCGGCTCTGGGGCCAACGTCCTGACTTTC	CASSYPPGSGANVLTF
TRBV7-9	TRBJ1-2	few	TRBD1	TGTGCCAGCAGCTTAGCGAGGCGGACAGGGGGCCGGTATGGCTACACCTTC	CASSLARRTGGRYGYTF
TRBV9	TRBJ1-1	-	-	TGTGCCAGCAGCGGCGGTTGGCAGACGAACACTGAAGCTTTCTTT	CASSGGWQTNTEAFF
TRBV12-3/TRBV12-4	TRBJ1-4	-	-	TGTGCCAGCAGTGAAGTATCAACTAATGAAAAACTGTTTTTT	CASSEVSTNEKLFF
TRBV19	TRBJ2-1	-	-	TGTGCCAGCCGATCCGGGCTAGCAGGCTTAGCAAATGAGCAGTTCTTC	CASRSGLAGLANEQFF
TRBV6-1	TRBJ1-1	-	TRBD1	TGTGCCAGCAGAAAAAAACAGGGGGTTGAAGCTTTCTTT	CASRKKQGVEAFF
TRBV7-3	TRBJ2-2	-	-	TGTGCCAGCAGCCCCGGTGGAAATCAGAACACCGGGGAGCTGTTTTTT	CASSPGGNQNTGELFF
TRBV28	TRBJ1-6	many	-	TGTGCCAGCAGTGGAGGGGGGTATAATTCACCCCTCCACTTT	CASSGGGYNSPLHF
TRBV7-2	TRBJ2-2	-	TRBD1	TGTGCCAGCCCCTACCCCAACAGGGGATTAAACACCGGGGAGCTGTTTTTT	CASPYPNRGLNTGELFF
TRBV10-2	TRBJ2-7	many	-	TGCGCCAGCAGTGAGTCGAAGCACGAGCAGTACTTC	CASSESKHEQYF
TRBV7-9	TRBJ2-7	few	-	TGTGCCAGCAGCTCCCGGGACAAACCCTACGAGCAGTACTTC	CASSSRDKPYEQYF